This record covers a single T cell receptor (beta chain). The antigen remains undetermined. The data stem from a study of neurological immune-mediated disorders. TCRdb re-called the 5' RACE reads with MiXCR, one entry per CDR3 protein. The sample has about 66,000 distinct CDR3 sequences, 3.5% to 5% seen once. Study-wide points: Sharing of CDR3 amino acid sequences among expanded clones across subjects was absent, suggesting private repertoires in all groups.

The unsorted libraries were produced from 2 million PBMCs held at -80 C. This CDR3 has 13 amino acids. V shed 6 bases and J 8 bases; nucleotides not matched to a gene: 6. CDR1 and CDR2 from the germline V gene are MNHEY and SMNVEV (reference sequence). The receptor was isolated from a man aged 25-45 years with multiple sclerosis. This sequence joins TRBV27 and TRBJ1-4; TRBD1 agrees at 7 bases. Material: PBMCs. DNA for the CDR3: TGTGCCAGCAGATACAGGGGAGGGGAAAAACTGTTTTTT. This encodes CASRYRGGEKLFF.